This TCR beta chain came from a study of blood T cells in healthy people across ages. Whole-study findings and limits: The study lacked donor CMV status, which possibly confounded expanded clonotype changes. Observed TCR beta diversity showed a strong correlation with the percentage of naive T cells as measured by flow cytometry.

A second roughly 6 to 12 cycle PCR used barcoded and J-beta primers. Unique molecular identifiers of 12 random nucleotides labeled each cDNA. Via MiXCR, TCRdb re-called the 5' RACE reads, giving one row per CDR3 protein. The sample records more than 700,000 distinct CDR3 sequences, 50% to 65% being singletons. The junction had 10 bases not matched to a gene; V was cut back by 2 bases and J by 6 bases. The CDR3 covers 16 residues. The germline CDR1 and CDR2 sequences are MDHEN and SYDVKM. This clonotype appeared once. Antigen specificity is unknown. The origin of this receptor is a man at least 80 years old in good health. The V call is TRBV28, the J call TRBJ2-7, with 10 bases matching TRBD1. What was sequenced was blood. CDR3 in DNA: TGTGCCAGCAGTTTAGGCTTGACAGGGGGCCGGGGCGAGCAGTACTTC. It encodes CASSLGLTGGRGEQYF.